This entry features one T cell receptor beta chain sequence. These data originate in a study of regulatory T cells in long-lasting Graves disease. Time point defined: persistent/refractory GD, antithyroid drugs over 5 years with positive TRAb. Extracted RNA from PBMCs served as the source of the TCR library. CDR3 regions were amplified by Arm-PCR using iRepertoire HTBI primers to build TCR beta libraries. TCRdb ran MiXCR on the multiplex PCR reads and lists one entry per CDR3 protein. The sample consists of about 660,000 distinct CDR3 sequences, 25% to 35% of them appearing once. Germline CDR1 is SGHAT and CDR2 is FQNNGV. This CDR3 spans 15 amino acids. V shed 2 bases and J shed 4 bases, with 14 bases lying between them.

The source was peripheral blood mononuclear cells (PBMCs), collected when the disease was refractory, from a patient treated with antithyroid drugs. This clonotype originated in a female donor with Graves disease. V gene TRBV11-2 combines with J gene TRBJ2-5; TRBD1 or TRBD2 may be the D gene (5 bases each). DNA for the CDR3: TGTGCCAGCAGCTTAAAGCAGGGAGACCGAGAGACCCAGTACTTC. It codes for CASSLKQGDRETQYF.